The source of this T cell receptor beta chain is a study of blood T cells in healthy people across ages. Primers used in a second PCR of roughly 6 to 11 cycles were a sample-barcoded 5' primer and a J-beta primer mix. Every individual sample yielded 3 million or more paired-end reads (each containing CDR3). TCRdb fed the 5' RACE reads into MiXCR, producing one record per CDR3 protein. The sample contains about 780,000 distinct CDR3 sequences, about 26% of which appear only once. The data were also submitted as part of a second study, on T cells of mothers and their children.

The sample comprised blood. This sequence was found in a boy younger than 18 in good health.

This CDR3 is CATSGGQVRNTGELFF. Written as DNA, the CDR3 is TGTGCCACCAGTGGGGGACAGGTTCGGAACACCGGGGAGCTGTTTTTT. The chain recombines TRBV24-1 with TRBJ2-2; 8 bases match TRBD1. The CDR3 sequence is 16 residues long. Per the germline V gene, CDR1 is KGHDR and CDR2 is SFDVKD. The trim removed 5 bases at V and 1 base at J, leaving 5 bases unmatched.